A single sample gave rise to the 17 T cell receptor beta chains below, sequenced in a study of response to subunit inactivated influenza vaccine. MiXCR, run by TCRdb on the RT-PCR reads, gives a single entry per CDR3 protein. In the table there are roughly 500,000 distinct CDR3 sequences, about 17% of which are singletons. Sequences were derived from CD4+ T cells sorted from PBMCs, sampled roughly 24 months after vaccination. Source of these receptors: a man aged 50 to 69 who received an inactivated influenza vaccine.

CDR3 nucleotides: TGCAGCGTTGTCCACACGAACACCGGGGAGCTGTTTTTT. Amino acids: CSVVHTNTGELFF. This chain uses TRBV29-1 with TRBJ2-2; unclear D gene. This CDR3 has 13 residues. CDR1 and CDR2 from the germline V gene are SQVTM and ANQGSEA. V lost 4 bases to trimming and J lost 0 bases, with 6 bases between them.

J is TRBJ2-1 and V is TRBV20-1; a weak D match, TRBD1 (6 bases). V dropped 6 bases and J dropped 10 bases, with 16 bases sitting between them. The germline V gene encodes CDR1 DFQATT and CDR2 SNEGSKA (reference sequence). The CDR3 has 12 amino acids. The DNA of the CDR3 is TGCAGTGCCAGGGACATTTCCAAGGAGCAGTTCTTC. This translates into CSARDISKEQFF.

The chain recombines TRBV28 with TRBJ2-6; D is ambiguous. The germline gives CDR1 MDHEN, CDR2 SYDVKM. The V and J ends lost 2 bases and 2 bases respectively, with 10 bases between them. CDR3 length: 16 residues. Written as DNA, the CDR3 is TGTGCCAGCAGTTTAAGGGTTAGGACTGGGGCCAACGTCCTGACTTTC. Translation gives CASSLRVRTGANVLTF.

The chain uses TRBV5-1 and TRBJ2-3, with 10 bases fitting TRBD1. V lost 3 bases and J lost 5; bases outside the gene matches: 9. In germline, CDR1 is SGHRS, CDR2 YFSETQ. The CDR3 is made up of 16 amino acids. CDR3 sequence (DNA): TGCGCCAGCAGCTCGTCCGGGACAGGGGTGGGAGATACGCAGTATTTT. Residues: CASSSSGTGVGDTQYF.

This rearrangement joins TRBV5-1 to TRBJ1-1; D perhaps matches TRBD1 (6 bases). The CDR3 spans 15 residues. The germline V and J ends were trimmed by 3 bases and 5 bases, with 17 bases remaining between them. Germline lookup yields CDR1 SGHRS and CDR2 YFSETQ. CDR3 amino acids: CASSSDRDITTEAFF. The CDR3 nucleotides read TGCGCCAGCAGCTCAGACCGGGACATAACGACTGAAGCTTTCTTT.

A few counts support this clonotype. V is TRBV7-9 and J is TRBJ1-1; TRBD1 is a possible D gene (5 bases). Trimming left V 0 bases short and J 10 bases short, with 12 bases between. Germline CDR1 and CDR2: SEHNR and FQNEAQ (reference sequence). The CDR3 runs 13 residues. The CDR3 reads CASSLAAGPGAFF. CDR3 bases: TGTGCCAGCAGCTTAGCGGCGGGGCCGGGAGCTTTCTTT.

This chain links TRBV20-1 with TRBJ2-7; the D call may be TRBD1 or TRBD2 (5 bases each). The CDR3 is made up of 16 amino acids. Germline V CDR1 and CDR2: DFQATT, SNEGSKA (reference sequence). Trimming removed 0 bases from V and 2 bases from J, with 17 bases in between. CDR3 nucleotide sequence: TGCAGTGCTAGAGATCTAGGGACGACCGACCCCTACGAGCAGTACTTC. Protein sequence: CSARDLGTTDPYEQYF.

The CDR3 sequence is CASSSQTGGDIQYF. The CDR3 DNA reads as TGTGCCAGCAGTTCCCAGACAGGGGGCGACATTCAGTACTTC. The chain uses TRBV28 and TRBJ2-4; TRBD1 matches 10 bases. CDR3 size: 14 residues. V was clipped by 4 bases and J by 8 bases; unmatched bases: 5. Germline V gene sequence: CDR1 MDHEN, CDR2 SYDVKM.

This clonotype was observed a few times. This sequence joins TRBV20-1 and TRBJ2-2; 11 bases line up with TRBD2. The trim removed 5 bases at V and 5 bases at J, leaving 7 bases unmatched. CDR1 is DFQATT, CDR2 SNEGSKA, per germline (reference sequence). The CDR3 sequence is 15 residues long. This CDR3 is CSASTSGSPTGELFF. CDR3 nucleotides: TGCAGTGCTTCTACTAGCGGGAGTCCGACCGGGGAGCTGTTTTTT.

V is TRBV4-3 and J is TRBJ2-2; D may be TRBD2 (5 bases). V dropped 5 bases and J dropped 4 bases, with 14 bases sitting between them. There are 15 residues in the CDR3. Germline V gene data show CDR1 as LGHNA and CDR2 as YSLEER. The DNA for the CDR3 is TGCGCCAGCAGCAGACGGGGATTAGGCACCGGGGAGCTGTTTTTT. Residues: CASSRRGLGTGELFF.

The V gene is TRBV12-3 or TRBV12-4, the J gene TRBJ1-6; tentative D call: TRBD1 (6 bases). Trimming took off 1 base at V and 7 bases at J, with 14 bases between the two ends. CDR3 size: 16 residues. For the CDR3, the DNA is TGTGCCAGCAGTTTAGGTGGGCCAGGGGTGAATTCACCCCTCCACTTT. Translation: CASSLGGPGVNSPLHF.

This clonotype has a count of ten or more. The chain links TRBV11-3 to TRBJ2-1; TRBD1 agrees at 7 bases. CDR3 length equals 14 residues. V lost 9 bases, J lost 4 bases, and 9 bases stayed unmatched. Germline V gives CDR1 SGHNT, CDR2 YENEEA. CDR3 DNA sequence: TGTGCCAGGAACTCGGACAGGATTTACAATGAGCAGTTCTTC. Its protein is CARNSDRIYNEQFF.

V is TRBV5-6 and J is TRBJ2-3; 11 positions agree with TRBD2. This CDR3 has 19 amino acids. V lost 3 bases and J lost 0; bases outside the gene matches: 12. Germline CDR1 is SGHDT and CDR2 is YYEEEE. CDR3 sequence (DNA): TGTGCCAGCAGCTCACCCGGGGGGACTAGCGGAATTAGCACAGATACGCAGTATTTT. This sequence encodes CASSSPGGTSGISTDTQYF.

V and J are TRBV7-2 and TRBJ2-1; 7 bases line up with TRBD2. J lost 4 bases, V lost 3 bases, and 6 bases had no gene match. This CDR3 is 15 amino acids long. Germline CDR1 and CDR2: SGHTA and FQGNSA. For the CDR3, the DNA is TGTGCCAGCAGCTTCCCGGGGGGACTTTACAATGAGCAGTTCTTC. Its protein is CASSFPGGLYNEQFF. Together with reference TRBV7-2 and TRBJ2-1, the CDR3 gives the full variable domain: GAGVSQSPSNKVTEKGKDVELRCDPISGHTALYWYRQSLGQGLEFLIYFQGNSAPDKSGLPSDRFSAERTGGSVSTLTIQRTQQEDSAVYLCASSFPGGLYNEQFFGPGTRLTVL.

This clonotype was seen only a few times. The chain employs TRBV29-1 and TRBJ2-3; 7 bases are a match to TRBD1. CDR1 and CDR2 (germline): SQVTM, ANQGSEA. V gave up 6 bases and J gave up 4 bases; unmatched junction bases: 16. CDR3 length equals 16 residues. The CDR3 sequence: CSVSILLGTASDTQYF. CDR3 in DNA: TGCAGCGTCTCGATTCTATTAGGGACAGCCTCAGATACGCAGTATTTT.

This clonotype was recorded at least ten times. The CDR3 region has the DNA TGTGCCAGCAGCTTAGGACTAGCGAGCACCGGGGAGCTGTTTTTT. Its translation: CASSLGLASTGELFF. The rearrangement joins TRBV7-8 to TRBJ2-2, with 8 bases matching TRBD2. Germline V lookup: CDR1 SGHVS, CDR2 FQNEAQ. V trimming: 1 base; J trimming: 4 bases; junction bases outside the gene matches: 2. CDR3 length: 15 amino acids. The whole variable domain, filled in from reference TRBV7-8 and TRBJ2-2, reads GAGVSQSPRYKVAKRGQDVALRCDPISGHVSLFWYQQALGQGPEFLTYFQNEAQLDKSGLPSDRFFAERPEGSVSTLKIQRTQQEDSAVYLCASSLGLASTGELFFGEGSRLTVL.

V gene TRBV20-1 combines with J gene TRBJ1-5; no definite D call. The CDR3 totals 12 residues. From germline, CDR1 is DFQATT and CDR2 SNEGSKA (reference sequence). Trimming removed 7 bases from V and 5 bases from J, with 12 bases in between. This CDR3 reads CSVRRTDQPQHF. The CDR3, as DNA: TGCAGTGTTCGACGGACTGATCAGCCCCAGCATTTT.